The next 11 T cell receptor beta chains were all read from a single sample in a study of blood T cells in healthy people across ages (dated by TCRdb to the mid-2010s). The library was produced with 5' RACE. The instrument was an Illumina HiSeq 2500. A second 7 to 11 cycle PCR used a sample-barcoded 5' primer and a J-beta primer mix. TCRdb passed the public sequencing reads through fastp at Q25 and MiXCR, retaining productive beta sequences. For every CDR3 protein sequence, its rows merge into one entry that carries the most common genes and DNA. The table for this sample lists 850,000 to 1,100,000 distinct CDR3 sequences; 35% to 45% of them were counted only once. The top ten clonotypes cover around 12% of the sample. Sample: blood. Source of these receptors: a man between 18 and 35 years old in good health.

For this clonotype: Mismatch with germline at one junction end may stem from a read error. The chain joins TRBV7-2 to TRBJ2-1; D perhaps matches TRBD2 (7 bases). CDR1 is SGHTA, CDR2 FQGNSA, per germline. CDR3 length: 15 amino acids. Here the CDR3 DNA reads TGTGCCAGCAGTGGGGGGGGCCAGTCCCACAAGGAGCAGTTCTTC. Translated, it gives CASSGGGQSHKEQFF.

The chain carries TRBV7-2 and TRBJ2-7; D perhaps matches TRBD2 (6 bases). Trimming shortened V by 0 bases and J by 0 bases, and 18 bases separated the two germline ends. This CDR3 has 18 amino acids. CDR1 and CDR2 from the germline V gene are SGHTA and FQGNSA. The CDR3 protein is CASSLAVRSSAFSYEQYF. CDR3 nucleotides: TGTGCCAGCAGCTTAGCGGTACGGTCTAGCGCATTCTCCTACGAGCAGTACTTC.

This chain uses TRBV6-2 or TRBV6-3 with TRBJ2-2, with 7 bases lining up with TRBD1. V shed 7 bases, J shed 12 bases, and the junction held 5 bases outside the gene matches. The CDR3 totals 11 residues. Germline lookup yields CDR1 MNHEY and CDR2 SVGEGT. The CDR3 is CASTTTGKLFF. In DNA, the CDR3 is TGTGCCAGCACCACGACAGGGAAGCTGTTTTTT.

This clonotype was counted between two and nine times. The CDR3 region has the DNA TGTGCCACCAGTGCGGACACCCTTACCTACAATGAGCAGTTCTTC. This sequence encodes CATSADTLTYNEQFF. This chain links TRBV24-1 with TRBJ2-1; TRBD1 is a possible D gene (5 bases). The CDR3 loop spans 15 amino acids. Looked up from germline, CDR1 is KGHDR and CDR2 is SFDVKD. The V and J ends lost 5 bases and 2 bases respectively, with 12 bases between them.

The chain couples TRBV7-2 to TRBJ1-2, with 9 bases identical to TRBD1. With V trimmed by 5 bases and J by 0 bases, 1 base remained unmatched. Germline V gene data show CDR1 as SGHTA and CDR2 as FQGNSA. The CDR3 length is 14 residues. The DNA of the CDR3 is TGTGCCAGCAGCGGGACAGGGTCTAACTATGGCTACACCTTC. It yields the protein CASSGTGSNYGYTF.

J is TRBJ1-1 and V is TRBV27; D gene ambiguous. Deletions cut 5 bases from V and 3 bases from J, with 13 bases between. Looked up from germline, CDR1 is MNHEY and CDR2 is SMNVEV (reference sequence). This CDR3 region has 14 residues. CDR3 loop: CASSPLPGYTEAFF. The DNA for the CDR3 is TGTGCCAGCAGTCCCCTCCCCGGATACACTGAAGCTTTCTTT.

CDR3 sequence reads: CASSQDGGGWGTDTQYF. The CDR3 nucleotides read TGCGCCAGCAGCCAAGATGGTGGTGGGTGGGGCACAGATACGCAGTATTTT. The chain joins TRBV4-3 to TRBJ2-3; D unclear. The V gene's germline CDR1 is LGHNA and CDR2 YSLEER. V was clipped by 0 bases and J by 1 base, with 14 bases between them. The CDR3 length is 17 residues.

V gene TRBV10-3 combines with J gene TRBJ1-1, with 11 bases identical to TRBD1. CDR1 is ENHRY and CDR2 is SYGVKD in the germline V gene. The V and J ends lost 4 bases and 3 bases, in that order; junction bases with no gene match: 1. The CDR3 extends over 14 amino acids. CDR3 in amino acids: CAISAGQGDTEAFF. The CDR3 DNA follows: TGTGCCATCAGTGCGGGACAGGGGGACACTGAAGCTTTCTTT.

This clonotype was counted a few times. The V gene is TRBV29-1, the J gene TRBJ2-7; no reliable D call. Germline V gene sequence: CDR1 SQVTM, CDR2 ANQGSEA. There are 15 residues in the CDR3. Trimming removed 7 bases from V and 7 bases from J, with 26 bases in between. As DNA, the CDR3 is TGCAGCGCCGCCCAGCTCACGACTCGATACAATGAGCAGTACTTC. Its protein is CSAAQLTTRYNEQYF.

This clonotype was observed a few times. The chain couples TRBV10-3 to TRBJ2-3; possibly TRBD1 or TRBD2 for D (5 bases each). CDR1 is ENHRY, CDR2 SYGVKD, per germline. The CDR3 covers 18 residues. Trimming took off 4 bases at V and 0 bases at J, with 20 bases between the two ends. CDR3 DNA sequence: TGTGCCATCAGTGGCGACGTCCGGGACCGCCGTAGCACAGATACGCAGTATTTT. Translating it yields CAISGDVRDRRSTDTQYF.

J is TRBJ2-2 and V is TRBV15; no clear D gene. V was shortened by 1 base and J by 1 base, with 7 bases between the two germline ends. The length of the CDR3 is 15 residues. Germline V gene sequence: CDR1 LNHNV, CDR2 YYDKDF (reference sequence). CDR3 bases: TGTGCCACCAGCAGAGGTGGGCGGAACACCGGGGAGCTGTTTTTT. Its protein product is CATSRGGRNTGELFF.